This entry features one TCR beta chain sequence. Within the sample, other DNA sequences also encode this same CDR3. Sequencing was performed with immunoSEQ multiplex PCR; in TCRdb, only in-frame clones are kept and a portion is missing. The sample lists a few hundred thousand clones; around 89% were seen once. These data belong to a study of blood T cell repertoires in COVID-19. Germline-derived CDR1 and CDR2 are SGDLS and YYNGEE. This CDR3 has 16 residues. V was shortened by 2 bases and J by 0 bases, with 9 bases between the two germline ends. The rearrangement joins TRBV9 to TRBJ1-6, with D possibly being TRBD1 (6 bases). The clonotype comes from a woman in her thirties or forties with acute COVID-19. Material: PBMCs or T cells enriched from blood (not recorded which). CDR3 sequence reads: CASSVTGSSYNSPLHF. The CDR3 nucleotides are TGTGCCAGCAGCGTTACAGGGAGCTCCTATAATTCACCCCTCCACTTT.